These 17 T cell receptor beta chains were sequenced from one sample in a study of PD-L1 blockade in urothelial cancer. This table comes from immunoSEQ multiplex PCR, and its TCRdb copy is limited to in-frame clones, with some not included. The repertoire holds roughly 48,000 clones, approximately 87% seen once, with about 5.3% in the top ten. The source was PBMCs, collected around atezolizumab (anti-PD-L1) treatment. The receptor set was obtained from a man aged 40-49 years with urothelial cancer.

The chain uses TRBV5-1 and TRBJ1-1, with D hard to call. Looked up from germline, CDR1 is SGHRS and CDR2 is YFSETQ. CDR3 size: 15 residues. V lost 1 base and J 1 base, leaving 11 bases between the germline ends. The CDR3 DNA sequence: TGCGCCAGCAGCTTGTCTTGGGAGGGGAACACTGAAGCTTTCTTT. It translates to CASSLSWEGNTEAFF.

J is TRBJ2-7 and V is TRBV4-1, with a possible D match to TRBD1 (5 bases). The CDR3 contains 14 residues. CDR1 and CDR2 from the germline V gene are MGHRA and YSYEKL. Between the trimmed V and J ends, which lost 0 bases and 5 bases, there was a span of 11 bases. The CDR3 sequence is CASSQDSGRDEQYF. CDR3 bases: TGCGCCAGCAGCCAAGATAGTGGCAGGGACGAGCAGTACTTC.

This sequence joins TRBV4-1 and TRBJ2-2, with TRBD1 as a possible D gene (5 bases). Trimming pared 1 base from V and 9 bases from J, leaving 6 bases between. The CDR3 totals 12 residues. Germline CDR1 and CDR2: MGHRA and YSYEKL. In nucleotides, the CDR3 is TGCGCCAGCAGCCAAGGGGGCAGGGAGCTGTTTTTT. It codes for CASSQGGRELFF.

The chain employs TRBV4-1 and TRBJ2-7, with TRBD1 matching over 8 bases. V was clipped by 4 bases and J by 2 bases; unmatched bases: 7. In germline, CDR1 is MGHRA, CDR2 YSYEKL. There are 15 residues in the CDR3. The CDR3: CASSLSGTGPYEQYF. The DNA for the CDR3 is TGCGCCAGCAGCCTTTCCGGGACAGGACCCTACGAGCAGTACTTC.

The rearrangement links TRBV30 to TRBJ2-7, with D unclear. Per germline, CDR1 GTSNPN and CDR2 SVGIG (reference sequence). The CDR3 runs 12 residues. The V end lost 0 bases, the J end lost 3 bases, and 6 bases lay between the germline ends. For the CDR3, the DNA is TGTGCCTGGAGTGTACAAAGCTACGAGCAGTACTTC. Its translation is CAWSVQSYEQYF.

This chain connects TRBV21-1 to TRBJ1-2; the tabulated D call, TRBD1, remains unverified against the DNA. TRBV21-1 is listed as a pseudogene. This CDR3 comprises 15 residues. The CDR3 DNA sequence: TGTGCCAGCAGCAAGAGGGGACAGTCTAACTATGGCTACACCTTC. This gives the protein CASSKRGQSNYGYTF.

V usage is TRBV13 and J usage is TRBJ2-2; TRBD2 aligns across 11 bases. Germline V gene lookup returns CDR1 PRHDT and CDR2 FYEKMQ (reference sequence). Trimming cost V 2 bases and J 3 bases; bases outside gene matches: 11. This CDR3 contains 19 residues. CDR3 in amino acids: CASSLRRGTSGTYTGELFF. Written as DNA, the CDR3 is TGTGCCAGCAGCTTAAGGCGGGGGACTAGCGGCACATACACCGGGGAGCTGTTTTTT.

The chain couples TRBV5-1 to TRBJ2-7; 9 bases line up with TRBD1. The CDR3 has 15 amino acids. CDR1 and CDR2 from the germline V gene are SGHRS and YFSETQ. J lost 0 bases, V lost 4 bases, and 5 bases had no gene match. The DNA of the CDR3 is TGCGCCAGCAGCCCCAGGACAGGGGACTCCTACGAGCAGTACTTC. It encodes CASSPRTGDSYEQYF.

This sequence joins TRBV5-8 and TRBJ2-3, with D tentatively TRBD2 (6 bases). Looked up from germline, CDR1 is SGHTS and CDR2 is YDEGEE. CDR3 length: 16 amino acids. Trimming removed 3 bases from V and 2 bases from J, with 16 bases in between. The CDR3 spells CASSSGSLAITDTQYF. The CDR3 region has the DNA TGTGCCAGCAGCTCCGGCAGTCTAGCGATCACAGATACGCAGTATTTT.

Here the CDR3 reads CASRTSGYTDTQYF. DNA for the CDR3: TGCGCCAGCAGGACTAGCGGTTACACAGATACGCAGTATTTT. The chain links TRBV10-2 to TRBJ2-3; 9 nucleotides agree with TRBD2. V lost 6 bases to trimming and J lost 2 bases; unmatched junction nucleotides: 3. Germline CDR1 is WSHSY and CDR2 is SAAADI. The CDR3 is 14 amino acids.

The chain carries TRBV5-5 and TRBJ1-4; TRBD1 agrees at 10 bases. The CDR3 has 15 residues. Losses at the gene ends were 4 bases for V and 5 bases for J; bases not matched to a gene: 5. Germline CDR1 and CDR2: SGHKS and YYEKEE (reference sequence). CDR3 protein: CASSGPGQGNEKLFF. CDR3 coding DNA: TGTGCCAGCAGCGGACCGGGACAGGGGAATGAAAAACTGTTTTTT. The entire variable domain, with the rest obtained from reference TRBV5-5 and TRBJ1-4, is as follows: DAGVTQSPTHLIKTRGQQVTLRCSPISGHKSVSWYQQVLGQGPQFIFQYYEKEERGRGNFPDRFSARQFPNYSSELNVNALLLGDSALYLCASSGPGQGNEKLFFGSGTQLSVL.

The CDR3, as DNA: TGTGCCAGCAGTCAGACTAGCGGCACAGATACGCAGTATTTT. It codes for CASSQTSGTDTQYF. The chain is built from TRBV6-5 and TRBJ2-3; 8 bases align to TRBD2. The CDR3 runs to 14 residues. The junction had 2 bases not matched to a gene; V was cut back by 5 bases and J by 1 base. Germline CDR1 MNHEY, CDR2 SVGAGI.

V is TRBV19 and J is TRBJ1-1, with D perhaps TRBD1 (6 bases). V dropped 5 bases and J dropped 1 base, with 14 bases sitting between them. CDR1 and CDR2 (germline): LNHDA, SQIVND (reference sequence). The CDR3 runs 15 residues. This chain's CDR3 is CASSQKRGGNTEAFF. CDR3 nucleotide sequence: TGTGCCAGTAGTCAAAAAAGAGGGGGGAACACTGAAGCTTTCTTT. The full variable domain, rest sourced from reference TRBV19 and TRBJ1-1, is DGGITQSPKYLFRKEGQNVTLSCEQNLNHDAMYWYRQDPGQGLRLIYYSQIVNDFQKGDIAEGYSVSREKKESFPLTVTSAQKNPTAFYLCASSQKRGGNTEAFFGQGTRLTVV.

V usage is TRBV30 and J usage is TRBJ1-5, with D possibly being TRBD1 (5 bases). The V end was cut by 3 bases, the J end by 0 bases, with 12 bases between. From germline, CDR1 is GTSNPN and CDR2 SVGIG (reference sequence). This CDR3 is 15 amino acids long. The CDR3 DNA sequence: TGTGCCTGGAGCGCTTTGGGGCTTAGCAATCAGCCCCAGCATTTT. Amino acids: CAWSALGLSNQPQHF.

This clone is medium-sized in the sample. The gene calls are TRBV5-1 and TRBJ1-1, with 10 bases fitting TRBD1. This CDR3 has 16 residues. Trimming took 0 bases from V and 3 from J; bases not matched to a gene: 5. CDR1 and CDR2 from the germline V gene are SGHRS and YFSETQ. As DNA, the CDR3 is TGCGCCAGCAGCTTGGGGACAGGGGGTCTCTACACTGAAGCTTTCTTT. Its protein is CASSLGTGGLYTEAFF.

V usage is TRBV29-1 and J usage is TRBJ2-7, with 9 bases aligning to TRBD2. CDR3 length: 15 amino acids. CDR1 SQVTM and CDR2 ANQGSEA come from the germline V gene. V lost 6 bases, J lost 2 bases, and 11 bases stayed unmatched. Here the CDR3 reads CSVTGSGRSTYEQYF. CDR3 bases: TGCAGCGTCACCGGGAGCGGGAGGTCCACCTACGAGCAGTACTTC.

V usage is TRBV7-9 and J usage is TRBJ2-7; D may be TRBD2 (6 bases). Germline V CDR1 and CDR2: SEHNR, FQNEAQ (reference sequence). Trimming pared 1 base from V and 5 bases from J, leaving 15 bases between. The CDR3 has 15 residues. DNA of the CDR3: TGTGCCAGCAGCTTAGGGGGCGTGTGGGAGGACGAGCAGTACTTC. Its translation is CASSLGGVWEDEQYF. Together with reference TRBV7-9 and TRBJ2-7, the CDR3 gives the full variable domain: DTGVSQNPRHKITKRGQNVTFRCDPISEHNRLYWYRQTLGQGPEFLTYFQNEAQLEKSRLLSDRFSAERPKGSFSTLEIQRTEQGDSAMYLCASSLGGVWEDEQYFGPGTRLTVT.